A single T cell receptor (beta chain) is shown here with its context. The sample originates from a study of STAT5B mutations in CD4+ large granular lymphocyte leukemia. CDR1 is MNHNY and CDR2 is SVGAGI in the germline V gene (reference sequence). The CDR3 consists of 15 residues. V dropped 0 bases and J dropped 3 bases, with 12 bases sitting between them. Libraries were prepared by immunoSEQ multiplex PCR; TCRdb keeps only in-frame clonotypes and omits some of them. Here the sample spans 30,000 or so clones, more than 60% being singletons. The clonotype comes from a human donor in good health. The genes are TRBV6-6 and TRBJ2-7; D is possibly TRBD1 (6 bases). The sequenced sample was CD4+ T cells from blood buffy coats. CDR3 nucleotides: TGTGCCAGCAGTTACTCTTCAGGGGTCTACTACGAGCAGTACTTC. Translated: CASSYSSGVYYEQYF.